Listed below are T cell receptor beta chains from one sample, sequenced in a study of cytomegalovirus exposure and HLA in healthy donors. Measured with immunoSEQ multiplex PCR; TCRdb has only the in-frame clones, and not every one. The sample yields some 98,000 clones, 87% seen once. Material for sequencing was PBMCs. The source is a man between 18 and 35 years old in good health and CMV-seropositive. CDR3s leave out the opening cysteine and the closing phenylalanine or tryptophan.

>TRBJ2-5|TRBV28
ASSLSRLAGGETQY
>TRBJ2-7|TRBV6-6
ASSYTGLVAYEQY
>TRBJ2-1|TRBV4-3
ASSQVEGDNEQF
>TRBJ2-3|TRBV11-3
ASSERESTDTQY
>TRBJ1-2|TRBV15
ATSSRDSYFYGYT
>TRBJ2-2|TRBV10-1
ASSDSVVTGELF
>TRBJ2-7|TRBV5-4
ASSLGQGVTYEQY
>TRBJ2-5|TRBV5-4
ASSRSAESQETQY
>TRBJ2-3|TRBV9
ASSGGGGTTDTQY
>TRBJ2-1|TRBV6-4
ATPISGRGGYNEQF
>TRBJ2-6|TRBV6-5
ASSLGGAGANVLT
>TRBJ2-7|TRBV9
ASSVGGGTYEQY
>TRBJ1-3|TRBV7-2
ASSTARGNTIY
>TRBJ2-7|TRBV16
ASSQESIGVYEQY
>TRBJ2-1|TRBV9
ASSVAAGTALEQF
>TRBJ2-5|TRBV7-2
ASSPTLGLDLGETQY
>TRBJ2-7|TRBV7-9
ASSEGFYEQY
>TRBJ2-5|TRBV13
ASSLDRGQETQY
>TRBJ1-1|TRBV7-2
ASSSSRDRFGTEAF
>TRBJ2-2|TRBV11-3
ASTLQGSLNTGELF
>TRBJ2-7|TRBV28
ASSLEALFYEQY
>TRBJ2-1|TRBV15
ATSRVQGGLADYNEQF
>TRBJ1-2|TRBV6-5
ASSYTGDYGYT
>TRBJ2-1|TRBV5-6
ASSWSGTRSYNEQF
>TRBJ1-6|TRBV27
ASSLSAGVSTLH